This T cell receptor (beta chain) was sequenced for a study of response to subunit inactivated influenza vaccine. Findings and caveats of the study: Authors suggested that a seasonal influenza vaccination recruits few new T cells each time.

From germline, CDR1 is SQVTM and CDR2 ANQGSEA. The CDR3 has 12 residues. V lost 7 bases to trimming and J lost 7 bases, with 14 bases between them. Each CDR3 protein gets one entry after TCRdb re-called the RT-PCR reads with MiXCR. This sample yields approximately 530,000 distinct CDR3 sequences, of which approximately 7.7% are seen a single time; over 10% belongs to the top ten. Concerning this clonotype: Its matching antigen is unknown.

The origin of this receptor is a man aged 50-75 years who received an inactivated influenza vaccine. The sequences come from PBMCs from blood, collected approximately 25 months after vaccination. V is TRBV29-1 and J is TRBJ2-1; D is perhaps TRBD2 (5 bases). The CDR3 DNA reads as TGCAGCGCTGCAAAGACGGGGAATGAGCAGTTCTTC. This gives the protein CSAAKTGNEQFF.